The clone carrying this TCR beta chain was observed a few times. Its antigen is as yet unknown. Germline V lookup: CDR1 ENHRY, CDR2 SYGVKD. Trimming at V came to 0 bases and at J to 4 bases, leaving 6 bases not matched to a gene. The CDR3 spans 16 residues. The data were taken from a study of CD8 T cells in ankylosing spondylitis. By quantitative 5'-RACE with molecular barcodes, the TCR beta libraries were made. TCRdb analysed the 5' RACE reads with MiXCR anew, one entry per CDR3 protein. Of around 150,000 distinct CDR3 sequences detected, more than 9.5% appear once; the ten largest clones hold roughly 4.3%. Overall study results and limits: In synovial fluid and blood from reactive arthritis, some motif variants were previously reported. Enrichment of disease-linked clones was reportedly significant in matched ankylosing spondylitis synovial fluid. Seemingly distinctive of ankylosing spondylitis blood was a TCR beta motif formed by eight highly homologous variants.

This clonotype was sampled from a female donor with ankylosing spondylitis or in good health (not recorded which). Sequences were obtained from blood, either unsorted or a sorted T cell fraction (not recorded which). The chain joins TRBV10-3 to TRBJ2-3; 8 bases agree with TRBD2. CDR3 amino acids: CAISESGSGGSDTQYF. CDR3 coding DNA: TGTGCCATCAGTGAGTCGGGGAGCGGGGGATCAGATACGCAGTATTTT.